The rows below give T cell receptor beta chains drawn from one sample of a study of CXCR3-negative and CXCR3-positive naive CD8 T cells. TCRdb re-called the 5' RACE reads; one entry per CDR3 protein, DNA not given. The sample has under 90,000 distinct CDR3 sequences; the top ten hold roughly 0.64%. Sequences were obtained from naive CXCR3+ CD8+ T cells from blood. These receptors were collected from a human donor in good health. Some clones in this sample may be carry-over from other donors' samples. CDR3s include the opening cysteine and the closing phenylalanine or tryptophan.

TRBJ2-1	TRBV7-2	CASSLRGRALDEQFF
TRBJ2-7	TRBV27	CASSQDRGGYEQYF
TRBJ1-5	TRBV15	CATSFGGATSHSNQPQHF
TRBJ1-5	TRBV12-3/TRBV12-4	CASNLGGIGNQPQHF
TRBJ2-1	TRBV7-3	CASSLGQGGYNEQFF
TRBJ2-7	TRBV4-3	CASSPGESYEQYF
TRBJ2-3	TRBV4-3	CASSQGSAGGTTDTQYF
TRBJ2-2	TRBV28	CASRLAGGMTGELFF
TRBJ2-7	TRBV6-5	CASSYSVGHPWEQYF
TRBJ2-7	TRBV14	CASSQDKAGGPFSYEQYF
TRBJ2-7	TRBV28	CASSSSSYPNEQYF
TRBJ2-1	TRBV12-5	CASGLPHAGGVTQFF
TRBJ2-7	TRBV12-3/TRBV12-4	CASSPTSGRYEQYF
TRBJ2-2	TRBV7-6	CASSSGDTDTGELFF
TRBJ1-6	TRBV6-5	CASSLIDRIHYNSPLHF
TRBJ1-2	TRBV7-9	CASSSLTSGYTF
TRBJ2-1	TRBV6-2/TRBV6-3	CASSYTGAHEQFF
TRBJ2-2	TRBV28	CASSFLLAGGPNGELFF
TRBJ2-1	TRBV27	CASSLFDRVGGEQFF
TRBJ1-5	TRBV7-8	CASSLADRGNQPQHF
TRBJ2-1	TRBV29-1	CSVMGQGNYNEQFF
TRBJ2-7	TRBV6-2/TRBV6-3	CASSPVGQGEGEQYF